In its sample, the clone carrying this T cell receptor (beta chain) was seen once. The data were taken from a study of blood T cell repertoires in COVID-19. Study in general: Sites in the United States, Italy and Spain provided acute and convalescent COVID-19 samples. Nucleic acid was either cDNA or gDNA, and it came from T cells, B-cell-depleted T cells, or PBMCs.

This table comes from immunoSEQ multiplex PCR, and its TCRdb copy is limited to in-frame clones, with some not included. The profile shows about 97,000 clones, more than 75% of them singletons. The CDR3 contains 14 residues. J gave up 3 bases and V 2 bases, and 3 bases lay outside the gene matches. Per germline, CDR1 MDHEN and CDR2 SYDVKM. The origin of this receptor is a human donor in a cohort sampled during active COVID-19. This rearrangement joins TRBV28 to TRBJ1-2, with TRBD1 identical over 7 bases. Material for sequencing was peripheral blood. The DNA for the CDR3 is TGTGCCAGCAGTTTAAGTGGACAGGACTATGGCTACACCTTC. Translated: CASSLSGQDYGYTF.